One sample yielded the 30 T cell receptor beta chains listed below, sequenced in a study of blood T cell repertoires in COVID-19. TCRdb keeps only in-frame clones here, not all; method: immunoSEQ multiplex PCR. This sample yields hundreds of thousands of clones, of which 80% to 90% are seen a single time; roughly 2% belongs to the top ten. Sample: PBMCs or T cells enriched from blood (not recorded which). The receptors stem from a man between 35 and 55 years old in a cohort exposed to, infected with or recovered from COVID-19 (not recorded which).

The gene calls are TRBV2 and TRBJ2-7; 7 bases are shared with TRBD2. V trimming: 3 bases; J trimming: 4 bases; junction bases outside the gene matches: 6. CDR1 and CDR2 from the germline V gene are SNHLY and FYNNEI. CDR3 length: 14 amino acids. CDR3 protein: CASSEGGSRYEQYF. The CDR3 DNA follows: TGTGCCAGCAGTGAGGGAGGGAGTCGGTACGAGCAGTACTTC.

The DNA for the CDR3 is TGTGCCAGCAGCCAACGCAGGGTAACGGGCACCGGGGAGCTGTTTTTT. Its translation: CASSQRRVTGTGELFF. The chain links TRBV3-1 (or the pseudogene TRBV3-2) to TRBJ2-2, with TRBD1 as a possible D gene (5 bases). The CDR3 length is 16 residues. Trimming shortened V by 2 bases and J by 4 bases, and 14 bases separated the two germline ends. Germline CDR1 and CDR2: LGHDT and YNNKEL (reference sequence).

The chain links TRBV27 to TRBJ2-5; 11 bases match TRBD2. Germline V gene data show CDR1 as MNHEY and CDR2 as SMNVEV (reference sequence). V lost 5 bases to trimming and J lost 0 bases; unmatched junction nucleotides: 5. The CDR3 has 16 amino acids. Here the CDR3 reads CASSRRTSGYQETQYF. CDR3 DNA sequence: TGTGCCAGCAGTCGCCGGACTAGCGGGTACCAAGAGACCCAGTACTTC.

Remarks on this clone: This sample includes further DNA sequences coding for the same CDR3. The chain uses TRBV29-1 and TRBJ1-1, with D unclear. In germline, CDR1 is SQVTM, CDR2 ANQGSEA. This CDR3 contains 12 residues. Trimming shortened V by 3 bases and J by 2 bases, and 7 bases separated the two germline ends. The CDR3 DNA sequence: TGCAGCGTTGAGTCGGGAAACACTGAAGCTTTCTTT. As protein: CSVESGNTEAFF.

Only a few counts were recorded for this clone. The chain links TRBV2 to TRBJ2-1; possible D gene TRBD1, 6 bases. V lost 6 bases and J 7 bases, leaving 10 bases between the germline ends. Germline CDR1 is SNHLY and CDR2 is FYNNEI. The CDR3 consists of 12 residues. The CDR3 spells CASRQQGNEQFF. In nucleotides, the CDR3 is TGTGCCAGCAGACAACAGGGAAATGAGCAGTTCTTC.

The rearrangement links TRBV5-1 to TRBJ1-6; D might be TRBD1 (5 bases). Trimming shortened V by 4 bases and J by 4 bases, and 12 bases separated the two germline ends. This CDR3 spans 15 amino acids. Germline V gene lookup returns CDR1 SGHRS and CDR2 YFSETQ. The CDR3 sequence is CASSPTVDYNSPLHF. The CDR3 DNA is TGCGCCAGCAGCCCGACAGTGGATTATAATTCACCCCTCCACTTT.

The chain carries TRBV10-2 and TRBJ2-4, with TRBD1 as a possible D gene (5 bases). V was shortened by 3 bases and J by 2 bases, with 11 bases between the two germline ends. Per germline, CDR1 WSHSY and CDR2 SAAADI. The CDR3 is 15 residues long. The CDR3 DNA sequence: TGCGCCAGCAGTGAATCCCAGGGAACCAAAAACATTCAGTACTTC. Translated: CASSESQGTKNIQYF.

The genes are TRBV5-6 and TRBJ2-1; TRBD2 matches at 9 bases. The germline CDR1 and CDR2 sequences are SGHDT and YYEEEE. The CDR3 runs 14 residues. Trimming took 2 bases from V and 9 from J; bases not matched to a gene: 6. The CDR3 region is CASSFSGSNGEQFF. The CDR3 region has the DNA TGTGCCAGCAGCTTTAGCGGGAGTAACGGTGAGCAGTTCTTC.

The chain uses TRBV24-1 and TRBJ2-2; 8 bases match TRBD1. The germline CDR1 and CDR2 sequences are KGHDR and SFDVKD. There are 15 residues in the CDR3. V gave up 9 bases and J gave up 5 bases; unmatched junction bases: 10. CDR3 sequence reads: CATPLQGVRTGELFF. The DNA for the CDR3 is TGTGCCACCCCGCTACAGGGGGTACGGACCGGGGAGCTGTTTTTT.

The count of this clone is one. J is TRBJ1-4 and V is TRBV10-3; 8 bases match TRBD1. V lost 6 bases to trimming and J lost 7 bases; unmatched junction nucleotides: 4. The CDR3 contains 13 residues. Germline CDR1 and CDR2: ENHRY and SYGVKD. The CDR3: CAISRGRSEKLFF. DNA for the CDR3: TGTGCCATCAGCAGGGGGCGGAGTGAAAAACTGTTTTTT.

The V gene is TRBV4-1, the J gene TRBJ1-3; 7 nucleotides line up with TRBD1. The CDR3 sequence is 17 residues long. CDR1 MGHRA and CDR2 YSYEKL come from the germline V gene. The ends lost 0 bases at V and 3 bases at J; junction bases unmatched: 8. This chain's CDR3 is CASSQDRGGAGGNTIYF. In nucleotides, the CDR3 is TGCGCCAGCAGCCAAGATCGAGGGGGCGCGGGTGGAAACACCATATATTTT.

The chain joins TRBV6-5 to TRBJ1-5; no firm D call. The CDR3 length is 10 residues. Germline CDR1 and CDR2: MNHEY and SVGAGI. Here the CDR3 reads CSAGHQPQHF. The CDR3 nucleotides read TGTTCGGCGGGTCATCAGCCCCAGCATTTT.

The chain uses TRBV28 and TRBJ2-1; TRBD2 agrees at 13 bases. The CDR3 length is 16 residues. The V segment lost 6 bases and the J segment 5 bases; nucleotides outside the gene matches: 7. The germline CDR1 and CDR2 sequences are MDHEN and SYDVKM. CDR3 coding DNA: TGTGCCAGCAGAAGTACTAGCGGGAGGGCTCACAATGAGCAGTTCTTC. This sequence encodes CASRSTSGRAHNEQFF. The whole variable domain, remainder taken from reference TRBV28 and TRBJ2-1, is DVKVTQSSRYLVKRTGEKVFLECVQDMDHENMFWYRQDPGLGLRLIYFSYDVKMKEKGDIPEGYSVSREKKERFSLILESASTNQTSMYLCASRSTSGRAHNEQFFGPGTRLTVL.

The V call is TRBV27, the J call TRBJ2-5; perhaps TRBD1 as D (6 bases). Looked up from germline, CDR1 is MNHEY and CDR2 is SMNVEV (reference sequence). The length of the CDR3 is 14 residues. V was shortened by 1 base and J by 1 base, with 7 bases between the two germline ends. The CDR3 loop reads CASSLLGAQETQYF. The CDR3 coding sequence is TGTGCCAGCAGTTTATTGGGGGCCCAAGAGACCCAGTACTTC.

This chain uses TRBV9 with TRBJ2-1; no clear D. Trimming shortened V by 4 bases and J by 3 bases, and 11 bases separated the two germline ends. The germline CDR1 and CDR2 sequences are SGDLS and YYNGEE. The CDR3 is made up of 14 amino acids. The CDR3 DNA reads TGTGCCAGCAGCAGACGACAAGACTACAATGAGCAGTTCTTC. It specifies CASSRRQDYNEQFF.

The chain has TRBV4-1 and TRBJ2-7, with 14 bases fitting TRBD2. Germline assignment: CDR1 MGHRA and CDR2 YSYEKL. With V trimmed by 5 bases and J by 5 bases, 8 bases remained unmatched. The CDR3 loop spans 16 amino acids. Written as DNA, the CDR3 is TGCGCCAGCAGCAAAGGGACTAGCGGGAGTTTAAACGAGCAGTACTTC. This sequence encodes CASSKGTSGSLNEQYF.

The chain recombines TRBV5-1 with TRBJ2-3; TRBD2 aligns across 12 bases. The CDR3 has 15 amino acids. The junction had 9 bases not matched to a gene; V was cut back by 4 bases and J by 9 bases. Germline V gene data show CDR1 as SGHRS and CDR2 as YFSETQ. This CDR3 is CASSTGTSGPITQYF. Written as DNA, the CDR3 is TGCGCCAGCAGCACCGGGACTAGCGGGCCAATAACGCAGTATTTT.

The chain carries TRBV10-3 and TRBJ1-6; D ambiguous. The germline CDR1 and CDR2 sequences are ENHRY and SYGVKD. This CDR3 comprises 14 residues. Trimming removed 2 bases from V and 6 bases from J, with 8 bases in between. CDR3 in amino acids: CAISEIRSNSPLHF. The CDR3 nucleotides are TGTGCCATCAGTGAGATCCGGAGTAATTCACCCCTCCACTTT.

V usage is TRBV20-1 and J usage is TRBJ1-3; D may be TRBD1 (5 bases). V lost 3 bases, J lost 2 bases, and 11 bases lay in between. Germline loops: CDR1 DFQATT, CDR2 SNEGSKA (reference sequence). The CDR3 sequence is 14 residues long. CDR3 in amino acids: CSASLRGAGNTIYF. CDR3 DNA: TGCAGTGCTAGTCTACGGGGGGCTGGAAACACCATATATTTT.

CDR3 nucleotides: TGTGCCAGCAGCATGTTACGGGGGAGGGGGAACTATGGCTACACCTTC. It is translated as CASSMLRGRGNYGYTF. The genes are TRBV11-2 and TRBJ1-2; D perhaps matches TRBD1 (6 bases). Looked up from germline, CDR1 is SGHAT and CDR2 is FQNNGV. V was cut by 5 bases and J by 2 bases, with 18 bases left in between. The CDR3 loop spans 16 amino acids.

This rearrangement joins TRBV28 to TRBJ2-1; D perhaps matches TRBD1 (5 bases). With 5 bases removed from V and 2 bases from J, the gap between germline ends came to 16 bases. Looked up from germline, CDR1 is MDHEN and CDR2 is SYDVKM. This CDR3 has 16 amino acids. This CDR3 is CASSEDPQVPYNEQFF. In nucleotides, the CDR3 is TGTGCCAGCAGTGAGGACCCACAGGTCCCCTACAATGAGCAGTTCTTC.

This clone was seen just once. The CDR3 sequence is CASSRRSQNTIYF. The CDR3 DNA sequence: TGTGCCAGCAGCCGCAGGTCTCAGAACACCATATATTTT. The chain carries TRBV5-6 and TRBJ1-3; D not certain. Trimming shortened V by 4 bases and J by 7 bases, and 12 bases separated the two germline ends. Germline V gene data show CDR1 as SGHDT and CDR2 as YYEEEE. CDR3 length: 13 residues.

The chain combines TRBV12-5 with TRBJ1-3, with TRBD1 as a possible D gene (5 bases). Germline loops: CDR1 LGHNT, CDR2 FRNRAP. The V and J ends lost 6 bases and 0 bases respectively, with 15 bases between them. The CDR3 is 16 amino acids. The CDR3 is CASGYGDSTSGNTIYF. The CDR3 region has the DNA TGTGCTAGTGGCTACGGGGACTCCACCTCTGGAAACACCATATATTTT.

V is TRBV5-4 and J is TRBJ2-5; 7 nucleotides agree with TRBD1. The CDR3 runs 15 residues. Germline V gives CDR1 SGHNT, CDR2 YYREEE (reference sequence). With V trimmed by 4 bases and J by 5 bases, 11 bases remained unmatched. The chain's CDR3 is CASSTSPGGWETQYF. DNA for the CDR3: TGTGCCAGCAGCACATCCCCAGGGGGTTGGGAGACCCAGTACTTC.

The chain recombines TRBV7-2 with TRBJ2-1; 10 nucleotides agree with TRBD2. The CDR3 covers 13 residues. Germline V lookup: CDR1 SGHTA, CDR2 FQGNSA. The V segment lost 1 base and the J segment 11 bases; nucleotides outside the gene matches: 2. The CDR3 region has the DNA TGTGCCAGCAGCTTAGGGACTAGCGGCCAGCAGTTCTTC. This sequence encodes CASSLGTSGQQFF.

The J gene is TRBJ2-7, the V gene TRBV21-1; the table gives TRBD2 as D, unverified against the DNA. TRBV21-1 is deemed a pseudogene. The CDR3 is made up of 16 amino acids. DNA of the CDR3: TGTGCCAGCAGCAAAGCGACTAGCGGAGATTTTTACGAGCAGTACTTC. Its translation is CASSKATSGDFYEQYF.

The chain has TRBV28 and TRBJ2-7; TRBD2 might be the D (5 bases). The ends were cut back, 2 bases at V and 2 bases at J, with 13 bases in the middle. The CDR3 loop spans 15 amino acids. Germline CDR1 and CDR2: MDHEN and SYDVKM. CDR3 protein: CASSLGGRGAYEQYF. CDR3 nucleotide sequence: TGTGCCAGCAGTTTAGGAGGAAGAGGTGCCTACGAGCAGTACTTC.

This clone is a singleton in its sample. The rearrangement links TRBV19 to TRBJ1-5; TRBD1 aligns across 8 bases. The V and J ends lost 7 bases and 4 bases, in that order; junction bases with no gene match: 9. Germline-derived CDR1 and CDR2 are LNHDA and SQIVND (reference sequence). This CDR3 region has 15 residues. The CDR3 here is CASTLRDRRNQPQHF. As DNA, the CDR3 is TGTGCCAGTACCCTAAGGGACAGGCGGAATCAGCCCCAGCATTTT.

This sequence joins TRBV6-4 and TRBJ2-1; 10 bases are a match to TRBD1. The V gene's germline CDR1 is MRHNA and CDR2 SNTAGT. This CDR3 has 15 amino acids. After removal of 6 bases from V and 1 base from J, the junction contained 3 bases not matched to a gene. This chain's CDR3 is CASSWTGGSYNEQFF. CDR3 DNA: TGTGCCAGCAGCTGGACAGGGGGGTCCTACAATGAGCAGTTCTTC.

A note on this clone: Other DNA variants within this sample encode the same CDR3. This chain's CDR3 is CASSLGQSSNQPQHF. The CDR3 nucleotides are TGCGCCAGCAGCTTGGGGCAGTCTTCCAATCAGCCCCAGCATTTT. The chain has TRBV5-1 and TRBJ1-5; the D is unclear. Trimming left V 0 bases short and J 3 bases short, with 10 bases between. The germline V gene encodes CDR1 SGHRS and CDR2 YFSETQ. This CDR3 is 15 amino acids long. The full variable domain, in which reference TRBV5-1 and TRBJ1-5 provide the parts outside the CDR3, is KAGVTQTPRYLIKTRGQQVTLSCSPISGHRSVSWYQQTPGQGLQFLFEYFSETQRNKGNFPGRFSGRQFSNSRSEMNVSTLELGDSALYLCASSLGQSSNQPQHFGDGTRLSIL.